This T cell receptor (beta chain) was captured in a study of shared T cell receptors in the human thymus. The table came from immunoSEQ multiplex PCR; TCRdb's copy has only in-frame clones and leaves some out. The sample yields approximately 580,000 clones, about 84% seen once. The CDR3 contains 15 residues. Trimming took 3 bases from V and 0 from J, leaving 11 bases between them. CDR1 is MNHNS, CDR2 SASEGT, per germline. These data were likewise used in another study, on human thymus T cells. That source adds: Resections obtained during corrective heart surgery supplied the thymus tissue. Unrelated individuals were reported by related research to share highly overlapping thymic repertoires.

Sequencing input: thymocytes. The TCR comes from a boy less than two years old with a congenital heart defect. This sequence joins TRBV6-1 and TRBJ1-1; D gene unclear. The CDR3 region is CASSDSGHMNTEAFF. In DNA, the CDR3 is TGTGCCAGCAGTGATAGCGGGCACATGAACACTGAAGCTTTCTTT.